This passage covers 26 T cell receptor beta chains from one sample sequenced in a study of blood T cells in healthy people across ages. A second about 7 to 12 cycle PCR used barcoded and J-beta primers. One entry per CDR3 protein results from TCRdb running MiXCR on the 5' RACE reads. This sample has approximately 730,000 distinct CDR3 sequences; around 46% occur once, and the top ten carry 20% to 25%. Sequenced: blood. The source is a woman aged 60-75 years in good health.

In this sample, this clonotype turned up once. The chain couples TRBV10-3 to TRBJ2-2, with D perhaps TRBD1 (5 bases). This CDR3 comprises 14 residues. Trimming took off 6 bases at V and 5 bases at J, with 13 bases between the two ends. Germline CDR1 is ENHRY and CDR2 is SYGVKD. CDR3 nucleotide sequence: TGTGCCATCAGCGGGCAGGGTCAGACCGGGGAGCTGTTTTTT. Its translation: CAISGQGQTGELFF.

This clonotype turned up a few times. The V and J genes are TRBV20-1 and TRBJ2-7, with D uncertain. The germline gives CDR1 DFQATT, CDR2 SNEGSKA (reference sequence). The CDR3 is made up of 13 amino acids. Trimming shortened V by 1 base and J by 6 bases, and 13 bases separated the two germline ends. CDR3 sequence (DNA): TGCAGTGCTAGAGGTGGGTCCTTGGGCGAGCAGTACTTC. Residues: CSARGGSLGEQYF.

Many counts were recorded for this clonotype. The chain employs TRBV10-3 and TRBJ2-6; no clear D gene. This CDR3 is 16 amino acids long. CDR1 and CDR2 (germline): ENHRY, SYGVKD. Between the trimmed V and J ends, which lost 4 bases and 0 bases, there was a span of 10 bases. CDR3 sequence: CAISGGLDSGANVLTF. The CDR3 nucleotides are TGTGCCATCAGTGGGGGATTGGACTCTGGGGCCAACGTCCTGACTTTC.

The chain combines TRBV3-1 with TRBJ2-1; 10 bases map to TRBD1. With V trimmed by 1 base and J by 6 bases, 9 bases remained unmatched. The CDR3 runs to 17 residues. Per the germline V gene, CDR1 is LGHDT and CDR2 is YNNKEL (reference sequence). The CDR3 nucleotides are TGTGCCAGCAGCCAAGGCCTTGGGACAGGGGTGAGCAATGAGCAGTTCTTC. Translation: CASSQGLGTGVSNEQFF.

This clonotype was recorded a few times. V is TRBV27 and J is TRBJ2-1; either TRBD1 or TRBD2 may supply D (6 bases each). This CDR3 has 14 amino acids. The germline gives CDR1 MNHEY, CDR2 SMNVEV (reference sequence). The V end was cut by 8 bases, the J end by 6 bases, with 17 bases between. CDR3 loop: CASRRGEPSNEQFF. For the CDR3, the DNA is TGTGCCAGCCGGAGGGGGGAACCCTCCAATGAGCAGTTCTTC.

The chain uses TRBV3-1 and TRBJ1-5, with D maybe TRBD1 (5 bases). Germline V gene data show CDR1 as LGHDT and CDR2 as YNNKEL (reference sequence). The V gene lost 0 bases and the J gene lost 11 bases, with 17 bases spanning the gap. The CDR3 is 15 residues long. This CDR3 is CASSQDLTEGQAQHF. CDR3 DNA sequence: TGTGCCAGCAGCCAAGATCTTACGGAGGGGCAGGCCCAGCATTTT.

The J gene is TRBJ2-1, the V gene TRBV3-1; 7 nucleotides agree with TRBD2. The J call may be wrong; the DNA end is better matched by TRBJ2-7. CDR1 is LGHDT, CDR2 YNNKEL, per germline (reference sequence). The CDR3 is 16 residues long. In nucleotides, the CDR3 is TGTGCCAGCAGCCTCGGGGGGACTGTCTCCTACAATGAGCAGTACTTC. Protein: CASSLGGTVSYNEQYF.

Many counts were recorded for this clonotype. The chain couples TRBV12-3 or TRBV12-4 to TRBJ2-5; no clear D. Deletions cut 5 bases from V and 0 bases from J, with 7 bases between. The CDR3 consists of 13 residues. CDR3 sequence reads: CASSPGYQETQYF. The CDR3 DNA sequence: TGTGCCAGCAGTCCCGGGTACCAAGAGACCCAGTACTTC.

A word on this clonotype: A much larger clonotype is one base distant, so this may be a read error. The J gene is TRBJ2-3, the V gene TRBV29-1, with D maybe TRBD2 (5 bases). There are 13 residues in the CDR3. Between the trimmed V and J ends, which lost 0 bases and 7 bases, there was a span of 11 bases. The germline V gene encodes CDR1 SQVTM and CDR2 ANQGSEA. CDR3 sequence: CSVEESSSYTQYF. The CDR3 DNA follows: TGCAGCGTTGAAGAATCTAGCTCATATACGCAGTATTTT.

The gene calls are TRBV28 and TRBJ2-1; D might be TRBD2 (6 bases). The length of the CDR3 is 13 residues. Trimming shortened V by 5 bases and J by 9 bases, and 14 bases separated the two germline ends. The germline CDR1 and CDR2 sequences are MDHEN and SYDVKM. The CDR3 reads CASSPPLASEQFF. The CDR3 DNA reads TGTGCCAGCAGTCCCCCCCTAGCGTCTGAGCAGTTCTTC.

CDR3 coding DNA: TGTGCCAGCAGCCGTGATGCTAGCAGCTACAATGAGCAGTACTTC. Amino acids: CASSRDASSYNEQYF. The chain employs TRBV11-3 and TRBJ2-7, with D perhaps TRBD2 (5 bases). Trimming removed 5 bases at V and 7 bases at J, with 21 bases between. The V gene's germline CDR1 is SGHNT and CDR2 YENEEA. This CDR3 spans 15 amino acids.

This clonotype was found a few times. CDR3 coding DNA: TGCAGCGGCGGACAGGGGTACACTGAAGCTTTCTTT. Its translation is CSGGQGYTEAFF. The chain has TRBV29-1 and TRBJ1-1; 9 positions match TRBD1. The CDR3 is 12 amino acids. V shed 7 bases and J 3 bases; nucleotides not matched to a gene: 3. Germline CDR1 and CDR2: SQVTM and ANQGSEA.

This clonotype was detected only once. V and J are TRBV29-1 and TRBJ1-2; the D is unclear. Germline V gene sequence: CDR1 SQVTM, CDR2 ANQGSEA. The CDR3 totals 12 residues. V was clipped by 4 bases and J by 4 bases, with 10 bases between them. CDR3 DNA: TGCAGCGTTGTCCTCACCACCTATGGCTACACCTTC. Translation gives CSVVLTTYGYTF.

Comment on this clonotype: A much larger clone lies a single base off, so this may be a read error. V and J are TRBV29-1 and TRBJ2-3; D gene unclear. The CDR3 has 11 amino acids. Germline CDR1 SQVTM, CDR2 ANQGSEA. V dropped 0 bases and J dropped 6 bases, with 4 bases sitting between them. CDR3 loop: CSVEDNDTQYF. In nucleotides, the CDR3 is TGCAGCGTTGAAGACAACGATACGCAGTATTTT.

The chain uses TRBV20-1 and TRBJ2-3; 9 positions agree with TRBD2. The V gene's germline CDR1 is DFQATT and CDR2 SNEGSKA (reference sequence). J gave up 3 bases and V 7 bases, and 8 bases lay outside the gene matches. The CDR3 extends over 14 amino acids. The CDR3, as DNA: TGCAGTGTCCCGACTAGCGGAGGGACAGATACGCAGTATTTT. Protein product: CSVPTSGGTDTQYF.

The chain links TRBV4-3 to TRBJ1-4, with 8 bases matching TRBD1. Germline lookup yields CDR1 LGHNA and CDR2 YSLEER. The CDR3 extends over 16 amino acids. With V trimmed by 2 bases and J by 8 bases, 10 bases remained unmatched. The CDR3 nucleotides read TGCGCCAGCAGCCAAAACTTCAGGGGGCTCAGGGAAAAACTGTTTTTT. Translating it yields CASSQNFRGLREKLFF.

Notes on this clonotype: A much larger clone differs by one base, so this may be a read error. The rearrangement uses TRBV7-8 and TRBJ2-5; 8 nucleotides align to TRBD2. Germline loops: CDR1 SGHVS, CDR2 FQNEAQ. CDR3 length: 14 residues. CDR3 amino acids: CAGSLSGLGGDQYF. CDR3 bases: TGTGCCGGCAGCTTGTCCGGCCTCGGGGGGGACCAGTACTTC.

The chain combines TRBV28 with TRBJ2-7, with 9 bases that match TRBD1. The CDR3 is 13 amino acids. Looked up from germline, CDR1 is MDHEN and CDR2 is SYDVKM. The CDR3 region is CVVRGQGFYEQYF. Here the CDR3 DNA reads TGTGTAGTGAGGGGACAGGGATTTTACGAGCAGTACTTC.

This clonotype was recorded at least ten times. The chain uses TRBV5-6 and TRBJ2-5; maybe TRBD2 (5 bases). The germline CDR1 and CDR2 sequences are SGHDT and YYEEEE. The V end was cut by 2 bases, the J end by 5 bases, with 10 bases between. CDR3 length: 13 amino acids. CDR3 in DNA: TGTGCCAGCAGCTTAAGCGGAATTGAGACCCAGTACTTC. It specifies CASSLSGIETQYF.

This clonotype was counted a few times. This rearrangement joins TRBV6-5 to TRBJ2-7; TRBD2 matches at 8 bases. V lost 4 bases and J lost 3; bases outside the gene matches: 8. Germline CDR1 is MNHEY and CDR2 is SVGAGI. This CDR3 region has 15 residues. DNA of the CDR3: TGTGCCAGCAGTTTGGAGATAGCGGGATTCTACGAGCAGTACTTC. This codes for CASSLEIAGFYEQYF.

V is TRBV7-2 and J is TRBJ2-7; D perhaps matches TRBD1 (5 bases). V was pared by 5 bases and J by 2 bases, with 19 bases between. Germline-derived CDR1 and CDR2 are SGHTA and FQGNSA. The CDR3 totals 16 residues. The CDR3 region is CASSLGIDRIPYEQYF. The CDR3 region has the DNA TGTGCCAGCAGCCTAGGCATAGACAGAATTCCCTACGAGCAGTACTTC.

This clonotype was observed a handful of times. The chain employs TRBV2 and TRBJ1-2; 7 bases map to TRBD1. This CDR3 comprises 13 residues. Germline-derived CDR1 and CDR2 are SNHLY and FYNNEI. J gave up 6 bases and V 4 bases, and 5 bases lay outside the gene matches. In DNA form, the CDR3 reads TGTGCCAGCAGTGTAGACAGGGAGGATGGCTACACCTTC. Protein: CASSVDREDGYTF.

The chain employs TRBV18 and TRBJ2-5, with D perhaps being TRBD1 or TRBD2 (5 bases each). Germline CDR1 and CDR2: KGHSH and LQKENI. V was trimmed by 2 bases and J by 11 bases, leaving 12 bases between them. The length of the CDR3 is 12 residues. CDR3 amino acids: CASSPALGEQYF. Here the CDR3 DNA reads TGTGCCAGCTCACCAGCCCTGGGGGAGCAGTACTTC.

This chain links TRBV7-9 with TRBJ2-7; 8 bases agree with TRBD1. The DNA end lines up better with TRBJ2-5; the J call may be wrong. From germline, CDR1 is SEHNR and CDR2 FQNEAQ (reference sequence). This CDR3 is built from 15 residues. The CDR3 DNA reads as TGTGCCGGGGCACAACAGGGGGGTTCCCAAGAGACCCAGTACTTC. Translating gives CAGAQQGGSQETQYF.

Points on this clonotype: This may arise from a read error, as a much more abundant clone is one base away. The chain combines TRBV11-2 with TRBJ2-1; D call uncertain. CDR3 size: 13 residues. Germline assignment: CDR1 SGHAT and CDR2 FQNNGV. The CDR3 region is CASGLESWGEQFF. The CDR3 DNA reads TGTGCCAGCGGCTTAGAGTCCTGGGGTGAGCAGTTCTTC.

This chain uses TRBV9 with TRBJ2-7; D could derive from TRBD1 or TRBD2 (5 bases each). The CDR3 covers 17 residues. Germline lookup yields CDR1 SGDLS and CDR2 YYNGEE. V was pared by 4 bases and J by 4 bases, with 24 bases between. The CDR3 DNA is TGTGCCAGCAGCCCGCCTATTCAGGGACCCTCGGCTTACGAGCAGTACTTC. This sequence encodes CASSPPIQGPSAYEQYF.